There are a few counts of the clone carrying this T cell receptor beta chain. TCRdb called the 5' RACE reads again in MiXCR, with one record for every CDR3 protein. There are about 140,000 distinct CDR3 sequences in the sample; about 7% occur only once, and approximately 0.59% lies in the top ten. The CDR3 length is 14 residues. V lost 7 bases to trimming and J lost 5 bases, with 17 bases between them. Germline V gene sequence: CDR1 SGHTA, CDR2 FQGNSA. The data were obtained in a study of T cells after yellow fever vaccination. Material: CD4+ T cells sorted from PBMCs, obtained 10 days after the yellow fever booster vaccination. J is TRBJ2-5 and V is TRBV7-2, with TRBD1 as a possible D gene (5 bases). The receptor was isolated from a young man who received the YFV17D yellow fever vaccine. The CDR3 reads CASTRAVQGETQYF. CDR3 in DNA: TGTGCCAGCACCAGAGCCGTCCAGGGCGAGACCCAGTACTTC.